The T cell receptor beta chain described here comes from a study of glioma-infiltrating T cells. In germline, CDR1 is SNHLY, CDR2 FYNNEI. CDR3 length: 15 amino acids. In regard to this clonotype: Mismatch with germline at one junction end may stem from a read error.

The iRepertoire nested amplicon-rescue multiplex PCR amplified TCR alpha and beta CDR3s from RNA. TCRdb reprocessed the multiplex PCR reads via MiXCR and lists one record per CDR3 protein. The sample records about 140,000 distinct CDR3 sequences, 39% being singletons. The genes are TRBV2 and TRBJ1-5; weak D call: TRBD1 (5 bases). The TCR originated in a human donor with low-grade glioma or glioblastoma, undergoing nonglioma brain surgery, or in good health (not recorded which). The sample comprised glioma tissue, nonneoplastic brain tissue, or PBMCs (not recorded which). Here the CDR3 reads CPSSEGTISNQPQHF. Written as DNA, the CDR3 is TGTCCCAGCAGTGAGGGGACTATTAGCAATCAGCCCCAGCATTTT.